This T cell receptor beta chain came from a study of T cell changes during pregnancy in multiple sclerosis. V lost 0 bases, J lost 7 bases, and 10 bases lay in between. The CDR3 consists of 15 residues. Germline CDR1 is MNHEY and CDR2 is SVGAGI. Some clones are missing from TCRdb's copy, which holds only in-frame ones; the method was immunoSEQ multiplex PCR. The sample carries over 70,000 clones, roughly 91% recorded once. V gene TRBV6-5 combines with J gene TRBJ1-6, with D hard to call. The source is a female donor with multiple sclerosis, enrolled in a pregnancy study. Sequenced here: peripheral blood, sampled in the first trimester of pregnancy. This CDR3 is CASSYSNRGNSPLHF. The CDR3 nucleotides read TGTGCCAGCAGTTACTCGAACCGAGGGAATTCACCCCTCCACTTT.